Below, one TCR beta chain is given with its context. Its antigen is still unknown. Base qualities were left out, and no much larger clone turns up one base away. The data derive from a study of blood T cell repertoires in COVID-19 (dated by TCRdb to about 2020). Background for the entire study: The collaborator samples originated in the United States, Italy and Spain and spanned the acute and convalescent phases of COVID-19. The material from the prospective study consisted of cDNA or gDNA derived from T cells, B-cell-depleted T cells, or PBMCs. Subjects who had been exposed to COVID-19, were actively infected with it, or had recovered from it provided the deeply sampled blood TCRbeta repertoires that made up the dataset. Nearly every sample came with metadata listing a de-identified subject ID, COVID-19 status, age in years and sex. Samples were obtained from the ongoing ImmuneRACE study (first 160 participants) and from roughly 1,300 subjects provided by 6 global collaborators. The repertoires were released in a freely available public database intended as a resource for research on the immune response to SARS-CoV-2. Where available, HLA class I and class II types were obtained from metadata supplied by the sample provider rather than from assay-based typing. Results the study describes overall, beyond this receptor: Clinical and demographic metadata were provided uncurated, with the amount varying by source and participant.

TCRbeta CDR3 regions were amplified from genomic DNA by means of the immunoSEQ Assay, a bias-controlled multiplex PCR. The original pipeline was this. Within the assay, amplification of reference gene primers was used to estimate how many nucleated cells each sample contained. To quantify the absolute abundance of each unique TCRbeta CDR3 rearrangement, sequence reads were collapsed and filtered. Productive Simpson clonality was computed per sample as the square root of Simpson's diversity index over productive rearrangements. TCRdb obtained this table from immuneACCESS and retained in-frame rearrangements with V and J assigned. These tables miss some clones; where compared with another copy, unresolved V genes account for less than half of the shortfall, and the remainder is unexplained. From that table come the V and J calls and clone size; the DNA was used to work out D and trimming. This sample is represented by more than 150,000 clones; around four fifths of them were singletons. Roughly 17% of the sample is in the top ten clones.

The junction shows trimming of 3 bases on V and 4 bases on J, and the gene matches do not reach 4 bases of it. The CDR3, from cysteine to phenylalanine, totals 15 residues. CDR3 DNA is the only sequence kept; it has 45 bases, read in frame from the first base. CDR1 and CDR2 were assigned from the germline V gene as MGHRA and YSYEKL. In the prospective study, participants were 18 to 89 years old, resided in about two dozen geographic areas of the United States, and were enrolled through a virtual design. In the prospective study, cohorts were assigned on the basis of participant-reported clinical history obtained from a screening survey and a study questionnaire. For ImmuneRACE Cohort 3, a participant was defined as recovered based on two consecutive negative NP/OP PCR tests, clearance by a healthcare professional, or resolution of symptoms. In the prospective study, mobile phlebotomists collected whole blood, serum and a nasopharyngeal or oropharyngeal swab from each participant. Over a roughly 2-month period, participants in the prospective study had the option of providing additional blood draws and questionnaires. Before DNA extraction, prospective study blood samples were shipped either frozen or at room temperature.

The material sequenced was PBMCs or T cells enriched from blood (not recorded which). The source of this sequence is a woman aged 45-65 years who had recovered from COVID-19. The V gene is TRBV4-1 and the J gene is TRBJ1-2, with 11 bases matching TRBD1. DNA sequence: TGCGCCAGCAGCCAGTGGGACAGGGGGACCTATGGCTACACCTTC. It is translated as CASSQWDRGTYGYTF.